The present T cell receptor beta chain was sequenced within a study of T cells in tumors after PD-1 blockade. V was cut by 3 bases and J by 1 base, with 19 bases left in between. The CDR3 has 18 residues. Germline CDR1 and CDR2: LNHDA and SQIVND (reference sequence). Libraries were prepared by immunoSEQ multiplex PCR; TCRdb keeps only in-frame clonotypes and omits some of them. The table has 7,900 or so clones, 62% seen once; the top ten hold roughly 12%. Time point reported: second of two post-therapy site-matched biopsies around two months apart. This clone has just a few counts. The sample was tumor tissue, taken after anti-PD-1 treatment. The V and J genes are TRBV19 and TRBJ1-5, with D tentatively TRBD1 (5 bases). This TCR was recovered from a human donor with basal cell carcinoma. The DNA for the CDR3 is TGTGCCAGTAGTATTTTTCATTCGGGTGGGGGAAGCAATCAGCCCCAGCATTTT. Translation gives CASSIFHSGGGSNQPQHF.